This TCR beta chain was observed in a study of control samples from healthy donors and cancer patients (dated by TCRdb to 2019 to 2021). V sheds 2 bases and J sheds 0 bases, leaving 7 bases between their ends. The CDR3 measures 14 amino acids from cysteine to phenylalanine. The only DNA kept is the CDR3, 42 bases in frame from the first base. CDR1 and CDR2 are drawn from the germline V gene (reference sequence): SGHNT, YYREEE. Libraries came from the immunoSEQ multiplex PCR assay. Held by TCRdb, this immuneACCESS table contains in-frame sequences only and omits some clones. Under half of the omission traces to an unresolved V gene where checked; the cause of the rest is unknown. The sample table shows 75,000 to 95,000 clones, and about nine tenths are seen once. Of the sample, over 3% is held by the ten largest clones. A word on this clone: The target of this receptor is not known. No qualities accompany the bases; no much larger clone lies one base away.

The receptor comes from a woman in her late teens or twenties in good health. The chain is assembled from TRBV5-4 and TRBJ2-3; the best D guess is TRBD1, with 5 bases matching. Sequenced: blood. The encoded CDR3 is CASSFQGSTDTQYF. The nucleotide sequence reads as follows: TGTGCCAGCAGCTTCCAGGGCAGCACAGATACGCAGTATTTT. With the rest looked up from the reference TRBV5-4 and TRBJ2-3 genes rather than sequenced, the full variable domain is ETGVTQSPTHLIKTRGQQVTLRCSSQSGHNTVSWYQQALGQGPQFIFQYYREEENGRGNFPPRFSGLQFPNYSSELNVNALELDDSALYLCASSFQGSTDTQYFGPGTRLTVL.